These T cell receptor beta chains were read from a single sample in a study of T cell repertoires in cytomegalovirus infection. TCRdb used MiXCR to reprocess the reads, holding one entry per CDR3 protein. Here the sample spans approximately 300,000 distinct CDR3 sequences, around 29% being singletons. No antigen is known for these receptors. Sequences were derived from cultured PBMCs, sampled from culture after CMV antigen stimulation. All receptors derive from a human donor in good health (CMV status not recorded). Some clones in this sample may be carry-over from other donors' samples. CDR3s include the opening cysteine and the closing phenylalanine or tryptophan. The D gene is left open where the match is weak. For some rows the clone size is stated as once, few or many, or as a class when expanded; others skip it.

j_call clone_size d_call v_call cdr3_nt cdr3_aa
TRBJ2-5 - - TRBV29-1 TGCAGCGTTGAAGCCTCAGGGCAAGAGACCCAGTACTTC CSVEASGQETQYF
TRBJ1-3 few TRBD1 TRBV11-2 TGTGCCAGCAGCAATGTGAGGGGGCAAGGAAACACCATATATTTT CASSNVRGQGNTIYF
TRBJ1-5 many - TRBV12-3/TRBV12-4 TGTGCCAGCAGCTCTCACAGGGTTGTAGACGGTCAGCCCCAGCATTTT CASSSHRVVDGQPQHF
TRBJ2-7 - TRBD1 TRBV7-9 TGTGCCAGCAGTGGAGGACAGGGGGCGTGGGAGCAGTACTTC CASSGGQGAWEQYF
TRBJ1-2 - - TRBV12-3/TRBV12-4 TGTGCCAGCAGTTTGGTGGGAGGAAAGGTTGGCTACACCTTC CASSLVGGKVGYTF
TRBJ2-1 - TRBD2 TRBV20-1 TGCAGTGCGCCGAACAGGGGCCTGGGACTAGCAGAGGCTAGCAATGAGCAGTTCTTC CSAPNRGLGLAEASNEQFF
TRBJ2-2 many TRBD1 TRBV19 TGTGCCAGTAGTTCCAAGGGGGCCAACACCGGGGAGCTGTTTTTT CASSSKGANTGELFF
TRBJ2-7 many - TRBV7-2 TGTGCCAGCAGCTTCGCCTCTGGGCTAGACTACGAGCAGTACTTC CASSFASGLDYEQYF
TRBJ1-1 - - TRBV12-3/TRBV12-4 TGTGCCAGCCGAAGCTTGACAGGAAACACTGAAGCTTTCTTT CASRSLTGNTEAFF
TRBJ2-3 many - TRBV7-8 TGTGCCAGCAGCTTAGATCGGGGGAACACAGATACGCAGTATTTT CASSLDRGNTDTQYF
TRBJ2-7 few TRBD2 TRBV7-6 TGTGCCAGCAGCCCAACGGCTTGGACTAGCGGGGGTGCCTACGAGCAGTACTTC CASSPTAWTSGGAYEQYF
TRBJ2-1 many TRBD2 TRBV7-2 TGTGCCAGCAGGGGCTTTGGGACTAGCGGCTACAATGAGCAGTTCTTC CASRGFGTSGYNEQFF
TRBJ2-1 once TRBD1 TRBV5-1 TGCGCCAGCAGCCCAGGGGGCGAGGCAAGTGAGCAGTTCTTC CASSPGGEASEQFF
TRBJ2-5 - - TRBV6-6 TGTGCCAGCAGTTATGGGGCTAGCAGTCAAGAGACCCAGTACTTC CASSYGASSQETQYF
TRBJ2-1 - TRBD2 TRBV4-2 TGTGCCAGCAGCCACCCGGGACTAGCGGTTAACAATGAGCAGTTCTTC CASSHPGLAVNNEQFF
TRBJ2-1 few - TRBV27 TGTGCCAGCAGTAATTGGGGATTCTCTGAGCAGTTCTTC CASSNWGFSEQFF
TRBJ2-3 few TRBD1 TRBV29-1 TGCAGCGGCCAGGGACAGGCCCGCACAGATACGCAGTATTTT CSGQGQARTDTQYF
TRBJ1-1 - - TRBV18 TGTGCCAGCTCACCTGCGACGGGGACTGAAGCTTTCTTT CASSPATGTEAFF
TRBJ1-1 few - TRBV19 TGTGCCAGTAGTATGGCGCAGATGAACACTGAAGCTTTCTTT CASSMAQMNTEAFF
TRBJ2-1 few TRBD2 TRBV7-8 TGTGCCAGCAGCTTTAGCGGGAGTCCGGATGAGCAGTTCTTC CASSFSGSPDEQFF
TRBJ1-5 - - TRBV7-8 TGTGCCAGCAGCTCCCGACGAGAGCCTCAGCCCCAGCATTTT CASSSRREPQPQHF
TRBJ1-1 - - TRBV14 TGTGCCAGCAGCCGATCGGGACGGATGAACACTGAAGCTTTCTTT CASSRSGRMNTEAFF
TRBJ1-1 - - TRBV7-9 TGTGCCAGCAGCTTAGAGTCAGGGGAAAAGATGAACACTGAAGCTTTCTTT CASSLESGEKMNTEAFF
TRBJ1-2 - - TRBV19 TGTGCCACCAAATCTGGCGGGAGTAACTATGGCTACACCTTC CATKSGGSNYGYTF
TRBJ1-4 - - TRBV5-1 TGCGCCAGCAGCGACTCCCCAACTAATGAAAAACTGTTTTTT CASSDSPTNEKLFF
TRBJ1-4 - TRBD1 TRBV28 TGTGCCAGCAGTTTCTACGGGACAGGGGATGAAAAACTGTTTTTT CASSFYGTGDEKLFF
TRBJ1-2 many - TRBV7-6 TGTGCCAGCAGCTTGACAGCTCAGGGGATCTATGGCTACACCTTC CASSLTAQGIYGYTF
TRBJ1-3 - - TRBV18 TGTGCCAGCTCACCACAGCAGAGCTCTGGAAACACCATATATTTT CASSPQQSSGNTIYF
TRBJ1-1 - - TRBV4-1 TGTGCCAGCAGCCAAATGACAGCGAACACTGAAGCTTTCTTT CASSQMTANTEAFF
TRBJ1-2 few TRBD1 TRBV29-1 TGCAGCGGATCAGATACAGGGGATCACTATGGCTACACCTTC CSGSDTGDHYGYTF
TRBJ1-1 many - TRBV7-8 TGTGCCAGCAGCCGAGGTCAGACAATGAACACTGAAGCTTTCTTT CASSRGQTMNTEAFF
TRBJ2-3 few - TRBV19 TGTGCCAGTAAAAGGAGGAGGGCCTCAGATACGCAGTATTTT CASKRRRASDTQYF
TRBJ1-5 - - TRBV7-2 TGTGCCAGCAGCGCCCCAGGACAGCCCCAGCATTTT CASSAPGQPQHF
TRBJ2-2 few - TRBV6-5 TGTGCCAGCAGTTATAACTCGAACACCGGGGAGCTGTTTTTT CASSYNSNTGELFF
TRBJ2-1 few TRBD2 TRBV18 TGTGCCAGCTCACTACCTGCTAGCGGCGCATACAATGAGCAGTTCTTC CASSLPASGAYNEQFF
TRBJ2-7 many - TRBV7-2 TGTGCCAGCAGCTTAGGTTGGGGGTTGTCCTACGAGCAGTACTTC CASSLGWGLSYEQYF
TRBJ1-5 few - TRBV28 TGTGCCAGCAATGTGTTAGGATTAAGTAATCAGCCCCAGCATTTT CASNVLGLSNQPQHF
TRBJ2-5 - TRBD2 TRBV20-1 TGCAGTGCTGGCCCTTCGAGCGGGGGGGGTGGGACCCAGTACTTC CSAGPSSGGGGTQYF
TRBJ2-7 many - TRBV28 TGTGCCAGCAGGGAGGGGCCCCACAACTACGAGCAGTACTTC CASREGPHNYEQYF
TRBJ2-1 - TRBD1 TRBV11-1 TGTGCCAGCAGCTCCAGGACAGGGGTAAAAAATGAGCAGTTCTTC CASSSRTGVKNEQFF
TRBJ2-7 - TRBD2 TRBV20-1 TGCAGTGCAGAAAAGACTAGCGGGACCTACGAGCAGTACTTC CSAEKTSGTYEQYF